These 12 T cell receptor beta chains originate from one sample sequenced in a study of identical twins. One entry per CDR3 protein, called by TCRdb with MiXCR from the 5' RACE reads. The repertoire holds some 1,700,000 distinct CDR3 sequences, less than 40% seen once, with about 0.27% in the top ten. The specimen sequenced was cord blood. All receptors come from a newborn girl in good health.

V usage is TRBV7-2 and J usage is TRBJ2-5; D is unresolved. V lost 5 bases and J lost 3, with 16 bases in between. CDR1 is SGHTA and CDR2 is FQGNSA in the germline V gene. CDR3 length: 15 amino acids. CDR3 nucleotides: TGTGCCAGCAGCCCCCGACTCATGTGGAAAGAGACCCAGTACTTC. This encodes CASSPRLMWKETQYF.

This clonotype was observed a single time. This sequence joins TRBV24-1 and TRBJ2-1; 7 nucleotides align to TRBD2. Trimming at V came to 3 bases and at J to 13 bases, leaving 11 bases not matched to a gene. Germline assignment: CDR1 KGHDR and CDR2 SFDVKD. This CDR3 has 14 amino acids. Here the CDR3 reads CATSDLGGRENQFF. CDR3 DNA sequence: TGTGCCACCAGTGATCTTGGAGGGCGGGAGAACCAGTTCTTC.

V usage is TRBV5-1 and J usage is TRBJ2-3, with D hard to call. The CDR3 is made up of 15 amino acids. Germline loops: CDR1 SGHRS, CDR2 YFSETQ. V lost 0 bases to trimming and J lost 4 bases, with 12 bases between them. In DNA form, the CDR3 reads TGCGCCAGCAGCTTGGAAGGGATGGTAGCAGATACGCAGTATTTT. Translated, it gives CASSLEGMVADTQYF. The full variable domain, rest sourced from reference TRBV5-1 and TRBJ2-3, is KAGVTQTPRYLIKTRGQQVTLSCSPISGHRSVSWYQQTPGQGLQFLFEYFSETQRNKGNFPGRFSGRQFSNSRSEMNVSTLELGDSALYLCASSLEGMVADTQYFGPGTRLTVL.

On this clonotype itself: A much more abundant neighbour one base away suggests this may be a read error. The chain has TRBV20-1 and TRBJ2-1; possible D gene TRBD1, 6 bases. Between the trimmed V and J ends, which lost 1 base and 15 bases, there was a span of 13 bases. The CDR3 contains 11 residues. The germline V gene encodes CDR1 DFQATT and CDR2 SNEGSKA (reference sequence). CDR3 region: CSARGYQGWFF. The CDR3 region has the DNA TGCAGTGCTAGAGGTTACCAGGGGTGGTTCTTC.

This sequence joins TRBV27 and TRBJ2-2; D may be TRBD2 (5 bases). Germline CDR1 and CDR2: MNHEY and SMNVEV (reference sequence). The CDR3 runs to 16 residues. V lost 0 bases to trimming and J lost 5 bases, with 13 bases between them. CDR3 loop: CASSLSGRGWTGELFF. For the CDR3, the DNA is TGTGCCAGCAGTTTATCGGGGAGAGGGTGGACCGGGGAGCTGTTTTTT.

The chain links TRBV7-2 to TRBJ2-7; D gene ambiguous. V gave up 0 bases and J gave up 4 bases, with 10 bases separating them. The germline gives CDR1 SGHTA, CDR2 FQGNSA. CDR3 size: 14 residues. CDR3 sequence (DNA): TGTGCCAGCAGCTTAGCGCTAACCGATTACGAGCAGTACTTC. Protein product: CASSLALTDYEQYF.

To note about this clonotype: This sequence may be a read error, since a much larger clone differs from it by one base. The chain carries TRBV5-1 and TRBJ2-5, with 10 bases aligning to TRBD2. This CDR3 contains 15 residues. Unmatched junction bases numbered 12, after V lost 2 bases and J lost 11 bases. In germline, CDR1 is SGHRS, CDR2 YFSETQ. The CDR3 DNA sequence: TGCGCCAGCAGCTTAGCGGGGGGGAGATACAATGAGCAGTACTTC. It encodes CASSLAGGRYNEQYF.

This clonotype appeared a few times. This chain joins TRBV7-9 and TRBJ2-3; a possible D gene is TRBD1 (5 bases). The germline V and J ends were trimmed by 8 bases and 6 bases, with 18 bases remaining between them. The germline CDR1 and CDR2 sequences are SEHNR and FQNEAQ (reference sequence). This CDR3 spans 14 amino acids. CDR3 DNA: TGTGCCAGCTTTCAGGGAAGGTCCGACGATACGCAGTATTTT. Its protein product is CASFQGRSDDTQYF.

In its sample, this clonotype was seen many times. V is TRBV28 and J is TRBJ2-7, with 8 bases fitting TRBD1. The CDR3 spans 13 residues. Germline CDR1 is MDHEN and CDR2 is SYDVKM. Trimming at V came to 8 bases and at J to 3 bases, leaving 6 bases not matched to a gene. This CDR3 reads CASLQGGVYEQYF. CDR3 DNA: TGTGCCAGCTTACAGGGGGGAGTCTACGAGCAGTACTTC.

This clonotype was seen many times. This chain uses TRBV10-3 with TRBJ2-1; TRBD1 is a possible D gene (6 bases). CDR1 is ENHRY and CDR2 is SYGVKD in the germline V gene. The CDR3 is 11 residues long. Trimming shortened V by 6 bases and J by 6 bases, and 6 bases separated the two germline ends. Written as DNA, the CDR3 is TGTGCCATCAGCAGGGGCAATGAGCAGTTCTTC. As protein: CAISRGNEQFF.

The CDR3 nucleotides are TGTGCCAGCAGCTCCACGGGACAGGGGTCAGATACGCAGTATTTT. The encoded protein is CASSSTGQGSDTQYF. The chain recombines TRBV25-1 with TRBJ2-3; 10 positions match TRBD1. The CDR3 totals 15 residues. Germline V lookup: CDR1 MGHDK, CDR2 SYGVNS. J lost 4 bases, V lost 6 bases, and 7 bases had no gene match. Complete variable domain (other parts from reference TRBV25-1 and TRBJ2-3): EADIYQTPRYLVIGTGKKITLECSQTMGHDKMYWYQQDPGMELHLIHYSYGVNSTEKGDLSSESTVSRIRTEHFPLTLESARPSHTSQYLCASSSTGQGSDTQYFGPGTRLTVL.

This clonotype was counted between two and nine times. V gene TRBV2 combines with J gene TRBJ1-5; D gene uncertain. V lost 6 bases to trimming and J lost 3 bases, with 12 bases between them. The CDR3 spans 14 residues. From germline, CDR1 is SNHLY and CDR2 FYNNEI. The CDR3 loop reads CASRGDIINQPQHF. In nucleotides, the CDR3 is TGTGCCAGCAGGGGCGATATAATCAATCAGCCCCAGCATTTT.